This paragraph covers one TCR beta chain sequence. Its specificity is unknown. This entry comes from a study of T cell repertoires in cytomegalovirus infection. One entry per CDR3 protein, called by TCRdb with MiXCR from the reads. The repertoire holds more than 250,000 distinct CDR3 sequences, with about 25% as singletons. Unmatched junction bases numbered 11, after V lost 5 bases and J lost 5 bases. The CDR3 is 16 amino acids. The source of this sequence is a human donor in good health (CMV status not recorded). Some clones in this sample may be carry-over from other donors' samples. The V gene is TRBV12-3 or TRBV12-4, the J gene TRBJ2-7; 11 bases fit TRBD2. The input for sequencing was cultured PBMCs, taken from culture after CMV antigen stimulation. The CDR3 coding sequence is TGTGCCAGCAGTCCCCGACTAGCGGGGCCGTTGCACGAGCAGTACGTC. It is translated as CASSPRLAGPLHEQYV.